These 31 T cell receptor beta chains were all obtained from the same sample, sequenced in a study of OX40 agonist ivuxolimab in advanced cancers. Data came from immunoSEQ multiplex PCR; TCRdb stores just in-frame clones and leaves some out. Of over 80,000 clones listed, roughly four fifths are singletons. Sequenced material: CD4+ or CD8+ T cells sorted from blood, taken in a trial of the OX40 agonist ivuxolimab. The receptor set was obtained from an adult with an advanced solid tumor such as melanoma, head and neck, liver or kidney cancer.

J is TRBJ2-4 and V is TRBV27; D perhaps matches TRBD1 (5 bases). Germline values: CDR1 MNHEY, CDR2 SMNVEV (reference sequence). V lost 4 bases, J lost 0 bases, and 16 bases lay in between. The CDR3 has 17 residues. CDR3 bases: TGTGCCAGCAGTTCCCTGGGGCCCGACGGAGCCAAAAACATTCAGTACTTC. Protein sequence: CASSSLGPDGAKNIQYF.

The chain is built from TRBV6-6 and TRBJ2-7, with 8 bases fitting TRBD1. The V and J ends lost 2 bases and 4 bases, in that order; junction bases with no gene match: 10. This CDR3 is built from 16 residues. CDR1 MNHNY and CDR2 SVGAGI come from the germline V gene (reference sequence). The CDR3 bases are TGTGCCAGCAGTTACCGAGGCAGGGGGCAAGGATACGAGCAGTACTTC. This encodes CASSYRGRGQGYEQYF.

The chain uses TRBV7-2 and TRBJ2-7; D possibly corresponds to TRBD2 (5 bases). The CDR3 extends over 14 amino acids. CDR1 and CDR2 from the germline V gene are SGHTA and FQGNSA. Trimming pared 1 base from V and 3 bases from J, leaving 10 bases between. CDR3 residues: CASSLDRAGYEQYF. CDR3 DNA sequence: TGTGCCAGCAGCTTAGACCGGGCGGGCTACGAGCAGTACTTC.

Written as DNA, the CDR3 is TGTGCCAGCAGCTCGACACCTCCGGGCTACACCTTC. Translated, it gives CASSSTPPGYTF. The V gene is TRBV7-2, the J gene TRBJ1-2; D not certain. The CDR3 runs to 12 residues. V was clipped by 4 bases and J by 8 bases, with 11 bases between them. The germline V gene encodes CDR1 SGHTA and CDR2 FQGNSA.

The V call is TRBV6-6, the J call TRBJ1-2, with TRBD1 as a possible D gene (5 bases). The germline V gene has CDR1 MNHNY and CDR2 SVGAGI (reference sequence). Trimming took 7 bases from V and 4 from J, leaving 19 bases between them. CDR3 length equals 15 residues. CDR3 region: CASTDSSRGPYGYTF. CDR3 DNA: TGTGCCAGCACCGACTCCTCGCGGGGCCCCTATGGCTACACCTTC.

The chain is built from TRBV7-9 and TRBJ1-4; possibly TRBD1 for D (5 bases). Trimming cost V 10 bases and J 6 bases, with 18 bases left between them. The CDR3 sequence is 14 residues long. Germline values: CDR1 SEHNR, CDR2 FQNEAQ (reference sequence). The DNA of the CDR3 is TGTGCCACCTCGGGGGGTAGATTGGATGAAAAACTGTTTTTT. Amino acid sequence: CATSGGRLDEKLFF. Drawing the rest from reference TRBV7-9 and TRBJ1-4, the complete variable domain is DTGVSQNPRHKITKRGQNVTFRCDPISEHNRLYWYRQTLGQGPEFLTYFQNEAQLEKSRLLSDRFSAERPKGSFSTLEIQRTEQGDSAMYLCATSGGRLDEKLFFGSGTQLSVL.

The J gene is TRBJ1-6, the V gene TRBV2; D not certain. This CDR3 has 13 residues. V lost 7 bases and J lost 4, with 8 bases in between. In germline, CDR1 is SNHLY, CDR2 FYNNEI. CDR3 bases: TGTGCCAGCAACCTAGGGTATAATTCACCCCTCCACTTT. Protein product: CASNLGYNSPLHF.

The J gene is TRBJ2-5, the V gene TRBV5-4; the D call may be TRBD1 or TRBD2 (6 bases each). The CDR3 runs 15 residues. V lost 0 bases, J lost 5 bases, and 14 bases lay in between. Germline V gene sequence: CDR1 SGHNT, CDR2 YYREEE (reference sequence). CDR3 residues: CASSLDPRGGETQYF. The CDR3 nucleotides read TGTGCCAGCAGCTTGGATCCCAGAGGGGGGGAGACCCAGTACTTC. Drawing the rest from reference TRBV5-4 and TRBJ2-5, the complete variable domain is ETGVTQSPTHLIKTRGQQVTLRCSSQSGHNTVSWYQQALGQGPQFIFQYYREEENGRGNFPPRFSGLQFPNYSSELNVNALELDDSALYLCASSLDPRGGETQYFGPGTRLLVL.

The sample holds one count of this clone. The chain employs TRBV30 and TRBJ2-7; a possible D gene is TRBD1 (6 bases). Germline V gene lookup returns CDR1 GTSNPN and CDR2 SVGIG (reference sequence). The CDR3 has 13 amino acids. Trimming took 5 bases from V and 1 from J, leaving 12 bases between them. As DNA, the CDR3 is TGTGCCTGGGATCCAGGGGATTCCTACGAGCAGTACTTC. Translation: CAWDPGDSYEQYF. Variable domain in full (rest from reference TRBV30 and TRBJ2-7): SQTIHQWPATLVQPVGSPLSLECTVEGTSNPNLYWYRQAAGRGLQLLFYSVGIGQISSEVPQNLSASRPQDRQFILSSKKLLLSDSGFYLCAWDPGDSYEQYFGPGTRLTVT.

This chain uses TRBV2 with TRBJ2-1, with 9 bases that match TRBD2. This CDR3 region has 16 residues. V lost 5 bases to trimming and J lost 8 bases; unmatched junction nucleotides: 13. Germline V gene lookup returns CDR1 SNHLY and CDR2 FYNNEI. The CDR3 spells CASSPPIGGGADEQFF. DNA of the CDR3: TGTGCCAGCAGTCCCCCCATAGGCGGGGGGGCCGATGAGCAGTTCTTC.

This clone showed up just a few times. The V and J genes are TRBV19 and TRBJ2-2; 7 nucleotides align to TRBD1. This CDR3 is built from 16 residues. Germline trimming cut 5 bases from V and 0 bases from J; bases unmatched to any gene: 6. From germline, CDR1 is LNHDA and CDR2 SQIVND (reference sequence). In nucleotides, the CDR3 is TGTGCCAGTAGTCTCCGGACAGGACCGAACACCGGGGAGCTGTTTTTT. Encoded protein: CASSLRTGPNTGELFF.

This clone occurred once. This chain's CDR3 is CASSLVLQGQGSSNQPQHF. Here the CDR3 DNA reads TGTGCCAGCAGCTTAGTTCTTCAGGGACAGGGGAGTAGCAATCAGCCCCAGCATTTT. This rearrangement joins TRBV7-9 to TRBJ1-5; 10 bases agree with TRBD1. J was trimmed by 0 bases and V by 1 base; bases with no gene match: 9. This CDR3 has 19 amino acids. Per the germline V gene, CDR1 is SEHNR and CDR2 is FQNEAQ (reference sequence).

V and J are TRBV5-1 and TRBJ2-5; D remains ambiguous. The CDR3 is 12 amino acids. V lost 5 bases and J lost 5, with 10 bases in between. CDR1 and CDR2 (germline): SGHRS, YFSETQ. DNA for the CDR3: TGCGCCAGCAGGGCTGAGTACGAGACCCAGTACTTC. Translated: CASRAEYETQYF.

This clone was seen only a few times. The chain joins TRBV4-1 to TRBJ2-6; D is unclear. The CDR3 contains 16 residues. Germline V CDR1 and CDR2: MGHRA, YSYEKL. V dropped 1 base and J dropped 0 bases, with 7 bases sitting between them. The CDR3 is CASSQAMDSGANVLTF. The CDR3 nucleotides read TGCGCCAGCAGCCAAGCGATGGACTCTGGGGCCAACGTCCTGACTTTC.

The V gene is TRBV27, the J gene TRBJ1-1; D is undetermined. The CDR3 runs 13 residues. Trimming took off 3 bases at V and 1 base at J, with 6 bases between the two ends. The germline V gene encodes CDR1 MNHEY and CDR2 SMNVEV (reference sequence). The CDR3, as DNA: TGTGCCAGCAGTTTGAAACCGAACACTGAAGCTTTCTTT. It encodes CASSLKPNTEAFF.

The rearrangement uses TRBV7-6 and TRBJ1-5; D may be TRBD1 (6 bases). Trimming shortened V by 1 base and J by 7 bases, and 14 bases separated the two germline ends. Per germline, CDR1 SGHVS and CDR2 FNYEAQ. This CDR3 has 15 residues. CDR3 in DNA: TGTGCCAGCAGCTTAGGTTCGGGACAACAACAGCCCCAGCATTTT. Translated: CASSLGSGQQQPQHF.

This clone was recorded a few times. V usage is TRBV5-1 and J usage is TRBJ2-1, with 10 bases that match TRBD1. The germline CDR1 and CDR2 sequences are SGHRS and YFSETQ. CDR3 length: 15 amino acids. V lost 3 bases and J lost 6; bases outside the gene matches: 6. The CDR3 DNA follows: TGCGCCAGCAGCTCCGCACGGACAGGGGGCAATGAGCAGTTCTTC. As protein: CASSSARTGGNEQFF.

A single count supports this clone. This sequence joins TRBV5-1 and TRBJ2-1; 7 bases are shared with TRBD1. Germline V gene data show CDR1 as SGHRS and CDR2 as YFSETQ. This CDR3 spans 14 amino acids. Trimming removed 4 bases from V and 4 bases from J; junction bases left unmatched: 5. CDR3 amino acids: CASSRTGYYNEQFF. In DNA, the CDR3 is TGCGCCAGCAGCCGGACAGGTTATTACAATGAGCAGTTCTTC.

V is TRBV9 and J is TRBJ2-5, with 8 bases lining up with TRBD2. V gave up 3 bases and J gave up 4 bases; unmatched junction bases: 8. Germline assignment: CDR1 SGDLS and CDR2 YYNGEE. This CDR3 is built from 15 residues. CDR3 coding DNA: TGTGCCAGCAGCGCACGGGGGGGCCTCCGAGAGACCCAGTACTTC. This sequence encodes CASSARGGLRETQYF.

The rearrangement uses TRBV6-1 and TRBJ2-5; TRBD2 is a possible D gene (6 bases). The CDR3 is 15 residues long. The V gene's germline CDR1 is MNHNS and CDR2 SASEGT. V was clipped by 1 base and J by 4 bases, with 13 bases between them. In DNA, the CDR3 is TGTGCCAGCAGTGAAGGGGGAGGAGGTCGAGAGACCCAGTACTTC. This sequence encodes CASSEGGGGRETQYF.

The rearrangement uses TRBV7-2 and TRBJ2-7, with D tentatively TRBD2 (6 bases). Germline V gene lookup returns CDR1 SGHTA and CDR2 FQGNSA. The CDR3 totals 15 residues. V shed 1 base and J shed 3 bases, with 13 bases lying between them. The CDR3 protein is CASSLDQRVNYEQYF. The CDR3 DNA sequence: TGTGCCAGCAGCTTAGACCAGCGGGTCAACTACGAGCAGTACTTC.

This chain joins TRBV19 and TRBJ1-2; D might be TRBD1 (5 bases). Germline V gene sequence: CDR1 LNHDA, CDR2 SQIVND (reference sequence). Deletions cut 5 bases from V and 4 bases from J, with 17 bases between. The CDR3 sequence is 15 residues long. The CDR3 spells CASSPRDRHSYGYTF. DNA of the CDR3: TGTGCCAGTAGTCCCCGGGACCGCCATTCCTATGGCTACACCTTC. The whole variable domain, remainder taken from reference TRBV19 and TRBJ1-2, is DGGITQSPKYLFRKEGQNVTLSCEQNLNHDAMYWYRQDPGQGLRLIYYSQIVNDFQKGDIAEGYSVSREKKESFPLTVTSAQKNPTAFYLCASSPRDRHSYGYTFGSGTRLTVV.

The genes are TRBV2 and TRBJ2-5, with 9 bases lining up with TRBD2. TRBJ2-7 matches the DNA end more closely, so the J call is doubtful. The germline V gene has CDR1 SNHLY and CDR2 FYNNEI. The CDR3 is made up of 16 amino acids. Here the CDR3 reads CASSYGLARSSYEQYF. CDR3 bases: TGTGCCAGCAGTTACGGACTAGCGCGCAGCTCCTACGAGCAGTACTTC.

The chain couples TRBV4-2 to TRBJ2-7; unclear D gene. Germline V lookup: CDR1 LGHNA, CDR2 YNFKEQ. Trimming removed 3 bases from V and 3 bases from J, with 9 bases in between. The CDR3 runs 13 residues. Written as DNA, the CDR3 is TGTGCCAGCAGCCAGGGAAACCTCTACGAGCAGTACTTC. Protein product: CASSQGNLYEQYF.

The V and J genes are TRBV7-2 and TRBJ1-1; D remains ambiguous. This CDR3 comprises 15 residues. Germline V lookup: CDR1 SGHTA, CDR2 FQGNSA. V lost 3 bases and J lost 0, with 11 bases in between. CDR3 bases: TGTGCCAGCAGCTTCTCGGAAATCATGAACACTGAAGCTTTCTTT. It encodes CASSFSEIMNTEAFF.

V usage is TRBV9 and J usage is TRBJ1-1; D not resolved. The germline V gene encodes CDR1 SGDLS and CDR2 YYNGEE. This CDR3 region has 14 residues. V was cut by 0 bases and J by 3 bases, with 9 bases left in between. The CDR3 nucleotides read TGTGCCAGCAGCGTAGGGTTGAGCTACACTGAAGCTTTCTTT. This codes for CASSVGLSYTEAFF.

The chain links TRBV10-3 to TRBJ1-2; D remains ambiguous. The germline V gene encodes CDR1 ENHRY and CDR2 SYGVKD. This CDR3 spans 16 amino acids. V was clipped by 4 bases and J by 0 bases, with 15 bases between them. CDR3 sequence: CAISAVSGGPNYGYTF. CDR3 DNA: TGTGCCATCAGTGCGGTTTCGGGTGGCCCTAACTATGGCTACACCTTC.

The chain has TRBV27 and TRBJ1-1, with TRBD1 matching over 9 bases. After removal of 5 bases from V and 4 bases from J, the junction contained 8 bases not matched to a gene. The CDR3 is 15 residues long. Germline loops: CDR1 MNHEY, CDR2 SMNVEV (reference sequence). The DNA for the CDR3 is TGTGCCAGCAGTCCGCGTGGACAGGGGATCACTGAAGCTTTCTTT. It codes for CASSPRGQGITEAFF.

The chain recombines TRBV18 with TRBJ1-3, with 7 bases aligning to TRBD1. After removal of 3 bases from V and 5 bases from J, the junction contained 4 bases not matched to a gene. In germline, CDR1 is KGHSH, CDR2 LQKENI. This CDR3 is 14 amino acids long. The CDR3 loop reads CASSPRDSRNTIYF. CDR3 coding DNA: TGTGCCAGCTCACCCCGGGACAGTAGAAACACCATATATTTT. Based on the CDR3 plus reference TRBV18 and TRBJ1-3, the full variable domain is NAGVMQNPRHLVRRRGQEARLRCSPMKGHSHVYWYRQLPEEGLKFMVYLQKENIIDESGMPKERFSAEFPKEGPSILRIQQVVRGDSAAYFCASSPRDSRNTIYFGEGSWLTVV.

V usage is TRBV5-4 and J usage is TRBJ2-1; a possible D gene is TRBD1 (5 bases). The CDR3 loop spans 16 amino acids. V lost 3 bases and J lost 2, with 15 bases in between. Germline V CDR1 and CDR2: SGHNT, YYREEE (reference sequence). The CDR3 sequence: CASSSPEDTPYNEQFF. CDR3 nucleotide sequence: TGTGCCAGCAGCTCCCCAGAGGACACGCCCTACAATGAGCAGTTCTTC.

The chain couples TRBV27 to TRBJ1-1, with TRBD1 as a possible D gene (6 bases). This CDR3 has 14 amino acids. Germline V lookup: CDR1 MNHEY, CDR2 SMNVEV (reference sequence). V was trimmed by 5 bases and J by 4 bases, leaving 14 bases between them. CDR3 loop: CASSPLLGGTEAFF. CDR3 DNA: TGTGCCAGCAGTCCCCTCCTAGGGGGCACTGAAGCTTTCTTT.